The text below deals with one TCR beta chain. This sample stems from a study of blood T cell repertoires in COVID-19. About the research overall: Spain, Italy and the United States supplied samples that represented acute and convalescent COVID-19. PBMCs, B-cell-depleted T cells, or T cells provided the cDNA or gDNA that made up the material.

The V end lost 5 bases, the J end lost 4 bases, and 11 bases lay between the germline ends. Germline CDR1 and CDR2: MNHEY and SMNVEV (reference sequence). The CDR3 totals 13 residues. Original processing methods: Using reference gene primer amplification, nucleated cell counts were estimated. Clones were sequenced by immunoSEQ multiplex PCR, and TCRdb holds only the in-frame ones, with some missing. V, J and clone size were drawn from that table, and D and trimming were deduced from the DNA. The sample has approximately 210,000 clones, over 75% seen once. The sequence came from a woman between 40 and 50 years old who had recovered from COVID-19. Sequenced input: peripheral blood. The V gene is TRBV27, the J gene TRBJ1-2; D is uncertain. This CDR3 reads CASSPTGGYGYTF. Here the CDR3 DNA reads TGTGCCAGCAGTCCAACCGGCGGCTATGGCTACACCTTC.